This T cell receptor (beta chain) was captured in a study of graft-versus-host responses after intestinal transplantation (dated by TCRdb to the early 2020s). Turning to the overall study: Multivisceral, liver-intestinal, or isolated intestinal transplants were received by the recipients. All recipients received anti-thymocyte globulin induction followed by maintenance tacrolimus and steroids for approximately 3 years. Bulk TCR-beta CDR3 sequencing was used to track graft-versus-host and host-versus-graft alloreactive T cell clones in the graft, circulation and bone marrow after intestinal transplantation. To identify alloreactive clones, pre-transplant mixed lymphocyte reaction products were sequenced and compared with unstimulated pre-transplant donor and recipient T cells. A cohort of under 30 intestinal transplant recipients, including one retransplant, was enrolled, and a few patients lacking pretransplant specimens were excluded. Donor T cell macrochimerism was defined as a peak of at least 4% donor T cells among recipient peripheral blood mononuclear cells. Instead of going to the commercial service, samples from a few later patients were sequenced in-house on an Illumina MiSeq and processed with MiXCR.

The cysteine opens and the phenylalanine closes a CDR3 of 13 amino acids. Only the CDR3 part of the read is kept: 39 bases, read in frame from the first base. CDR1 SQVTM and CDR2 ANQGSEA were looked up in the germline V gene. The junction carries 11 bases between V and J, which are trimmed by 4 bases and 5 bases respectively. General findings and caveats noted by the study authors: The relatively low number and heterogeneity of intestinal transplant patients limited the conclusions. GvH clones were detected in recipient bone marrow, and some appeared earlier in ileal mucosa or blood, consistent with an intestinal mucosal origin. In the allografts of patients with donor T cell macrochimerism, GvH to HvG T cell clonal ratios were high. Peak levels of circulating GvH clones were associated with declines in HvG clones early after transplant.

Libraries were prepared through the immunoSEQ multiplex PCR assay. For most patients, genomic DNA was isolated with the Qiagen DNeasy Blood and Tissue Kit and shipped frozen to Adaptive Biotechnologies for TCR sequencing. Adaptive Biotechnologies carried out high-throughput TCR-beta CDR3 sequencing of genomic DNA for most patients. The original pipeline was this. TCR sequencing data for some 19 patients were retrieved from Adaptive's ImmunoSEQ software; three other patients were processed with MiXCR and VDJtools. CD4 versus CD8 sorting errors were corrected by removing sequences found in both subsets at a frequency ratio below 5:1. Because the origin of CDR3 nucleotide sequences shared between donor and recipient could not be assigned, those sequences were removed. To count as alloreactive, a clone needed at least 2-fold expansion over unstimulated cells and a minimum CFSE-low frequency of 0.002% (template counts) or 0.001% (read counts). Mappable clones were those detected in sequenced pre-transplant spleen, lymph node, or MLR CFSE-low populations of the donor or recipient. The cumulative frequency of alloreactive clones was calculated as a percentage of all sequences, weighted by copy number. The table comes from immuneACCESS by way of TCRdb, which keeps in-frame sequences with V and J called. Part of the clones is missing from these tables; in studies checked, under half for an unresolved V gene and the rest for unknown reasons. V and J calls and clone size come straight from that table; D and trimming were deduced from the DNA. The sample table lists approximately 90,000 clones, under 95% of them with a count of one. The ten largest clones take up 5.5% to 7% of the sample.

In the paper's terms, the time point label means: cells obtained before transplantation from donor or recipient. CD3+CD4+ and CD3+CD8+ populations were FACS-sorted from unstimulated pre-transplant donor and recipient cells taken from spleen or lymph nodes. A note on this clone: Its antigen remains unidentified. One base away there is no much larger clone; base qualities are not given.

The TCR comes from a human donor who received an intestinal transplant. Here the chain combines TRBV29-1 and TRBJ2-2, and possibly TRBD2, on 6 matching bases. The material was unstimulated CD8+ T cells sorted from spleen or lymph node cells, obtained before intestinal transplant. In nucleotides, the sequence is TGCAGCGTTGCGGTCGGGGGAACCGGGGAGCTGTTTTTT. The translation is CSVAVGGTGELFF.